Listed below are T cell receptor beta chains from one sample, sequenced in a study of shared clonotypes between healthy human individuals. Here immunoSEQ multiplex PCR was the method, and the copy in TCRdb shows in-frame clones only, minus some. The sample has approximately 350,000 clones; around 67% are singletons. Material for sequencing was memory CD4+ T cells sorted from blood. The receptors stem from a man aged 30 to 45 in good health. The CDR3 runs from the conserved cysteine through the conserved F or W. D genes are given only for firm matches. Clone size is given for some rows only: seen once, a few or many times, or a class if the clone is expanded.

abundance: few; d_gene: TRBD1; j_gene: TRBJ1-2; v_gene: TRBV6-5; CDR3nt: TGTGCCAGCAGCGCCGACAGGGCTCCCTATGGCTACACCTTC; CDR3aa: CASSADRAPYGYTF
abundance: few; d_gene: .; j_gene: TRBJ2-1; v_gene: TRBV5-1; CDR3nt: TGCGCCAGCAGCCTGCAGGGGGGTAATGAGCAGTTCTTC; CDR3aa: CASSLQGGNEQFF
abundance: .; d_gene: .; j_gene: TRBJ2-7; v_gene: TRBV5-6; CDR3nt: TGTGCCAGCAGCCCGGCAAACTCCTACGAGCAGTACTTC; CDR3aa: CASSPANSYEQYF
abundance: .; d_gene: TRBD1; j_gene: TRBJ1-2; v_gene: TRBV5-6; CDR3nt: TGTGCCAGCAGCTCCGGGACAGTCTATGGCTACACCTTC; CDR3aa: CASSSGTVYGYTF
abundance: .; d_gene: .; j_gene: TRBJ1-5; v_gene: TRBV5-4; CDR3nt: TGTGCCAGCACTGATGATTTCGTCACCCAGCATTTT; CDR3aa: CASTDDFVTQHF
abundance: .; d_gene: .; j_gene: TRBJ2-7; v_gene: TRBV5-4; CDR3nt: TGTGCCAGCAGGTCCACGGTCGAGGGAACGGTCTACGAGCAGTACTTC; CDR3aa: CASRSTVEGTVYEQYF
abundance: .; d_gene: .; j_gene: TRBJ2-7; v_gene: TRBV11-2; CDR3nt: TGTGCCAGCAGCTTAGCGGGGGACAGCCCGGGGGCTACTAAAGAGCAGTACTTC; CDR3aa: CASSLAGDSPGATKEQYF
abundance: .; d_gene: TRBD1; j_gene: TRBJ2-3; v_gene: TRBV19; CDR3nt: TGTGCCAGTAGTATTGGATTATTCTCGGGGACAGGGGAAGGAGATACGCAGTATTTT; CDR3aa: CASSIGLFSGTGEGDTQYF
abundance: .; d_gene: TRBD1; j_gene: TRBJ1-2; v_gene: TRBV11-2; CDR3nt: TGTGCCAGCAGCCCCGACAGGGGTTTCCCCTATGGCTACACCTTC; CDR3aa: CASSPDRGFPYGYTF
abundance: .; d_gene: .; j_gene: TRBJ1-5; v_gene: TRBV14; CDR3nt: TGTGCCAGCAGTCTCAGGGGCAATCAGCCCCAGCATTTT; CDR3aa: CASSLRGNQPQHF
abundance: .; d_gene: .; j_gene: TRBJ2-3; v_gene: TRBV10-1; CDR3nt: TGCGCCAGCAGTGAGGGAGGAGTGGGGGCTGATACGCAGTATTTT; CDR3aa: CASSEGGVGADTQYF
abundance: once; d_gene: TRBD2; j_gene: TRBJ2-3; v_gene: TRBV19; CDR3nt: TGTGCCAGTAGTCGACTAGCGGTTAGCACAGATACGCAGTATTTT; CDR3aa: CASSRLAVSTDTQYF
abundance: few; d_gene: .; j_gene: TRBJ1-1; v_gene: TRBV10-1; CDR3nt: TGCGCCAGCTCCCGCGGGCGGGACACTGAAGCTTTCTTT; CDR3aa: CASSRGRDTEAFF
abundance: .; d_gene: TRBD1; j_gene: TRBJ1-2; v_gene: TRBV28; CDR3nt: TGTGCCAGCGGCTGGACAGGAGGGAAGGTTGGCTACACCTTC; CDR3aa: CASGWTGGKVGYTF
abundance: few; d_gene: .; j_gene: TRBJ2-1; v_gene: TRBV7-2; CDR3nt: TGTGCCAGCAGAGCTAGCGCGACGACCTACAATGAGCAGTTCTTC; CDR3aa: CASRASATTYNEQFF
abundance: once; d_gene: .; j_gene: TRBJ1-4; v_gene: TRBV5-1; CDR3nt: TGCGCCAGCAGCCGGGGAGGGTCAGAAAAACTGTTTTTT; CDR3aa: CASSRGGSEKLFF
abundance: .; d_gene: .; j_gene: TRBJ2-2; v_gene: TRBV6-1; CDR3nt: TGTGCCAGCAGCGTGGTTGGCGGGGAGCTGTTTTTT; CDR3aa: CASSVVGGELFF
abundance: .; d_gene: TRBD1; j_gene: TRBJ2-6; v_gene: TRBV18; CDR3nt: TGTGCCAGCTCAGAGGGACAGCCTAACTCTGGGGCCAACGTCCTGACTTTC; CDR3aa: CASSEGQPNSGANVLTF
abundance: .; d_gene: .; j_gene: TRBJ1-3; v_gene: TRBV30; CDR3nt: TGTGCCTGGGGGTTGGGAAACACCATATATTTT; CDR3aa: CAWGLGNTIYF
abundance: once; d_gene: .; j_gene: TRBJ2-1; v_gene: TRBV10-1; CDR3nt: TGCGCTGCCTGGGTGAGGGGCAACAATGAGCAGTTCTTC; CDR3aa: CAAWVRGNNEQFF
abundance: .; d_gene: .; j_gene: TRBJ2-5; v_gene: TRBV5-6; CDR3nt: TGTGCCAGCAGCTCACCTCAGGGGCTGGAGACCCAGTACTTC; CDR3aa: CASSSPQGLETQYF
abundance: .; d_gene: TRBD1; j_gene: TRBJ2-7; v_gene: TRBV11-3; CDR3nt: TGTGCCAGCAGCTTTCAGGGGGACTACGAGCAGTACTTC; CDR3aa: CASSFQGDYEQYF
abundance: few; d_gene: .; j_gene: TRBJ2-5; v_gene: TRBV7-9; CDR3nt: TGTGCCAGCAGCTCCGGAGAGACCCAGTACTTC; CDR3aa: CASSSGETQYF
abundance: few; d_gene: .; j_gene: TRBJ1-5; v_gene: TRBV5-6; CDR3nt: TGTGCCAGCAGCTTGCAGGGTTCAAGCAATCAGCCCCAGCATTTT; CDR3aa: CASSLQGSSNQPQHF
abundance: .; d_gene: TRBD2; j_gene: TRBJ2-5; v_gene: TRBV2; CDR3nt: TGTGCCAGCAGTTCTAGCGGGAGGAAGACCCAGTACTTC; CDR3aa: CASSSSGRKTQYF
abundance: .; d_gene: .; j_gene: TRBJ1-1; v_gene: TRBV10-3; CDR3nt: TGTGCCATCAGTGAACCTCCCGGGAACACTGAAGCTTTCTTT; CDR3aa: CAISEPPGNTEAFF
abundance: .; d_gene: .; j_gene: TRBJ1-1; v_gene: TRBV6-5; CDR3nt: TGTGCCAGCATTACCGAAGGAGGATCTGAAGCTTTCTTT; CDR3aa: CASITEGGSEAFF